Below are 19 T cell receptor beta chains sequenced from a single sample in a study of T cells in Graves' hyperthyroidism and ophthalmopathy. Researchers amplified the TCR beta CDR3 regions from RNA transcripts. First-round RT-PCR targeting the TCR CDR3 was performed with the HTBI primer set. TCRdb called the multiplex PCR reads again in MiXCR, with one record for every CDR3 protein. Of 550,000 to 700,000 distinct CDR3 sequences listed, 46% were seen once; the top ten hold under 20%. Sequenced: peripheral blood or thyroid tissue (not recorded which). The receptor set was obtained from an adult woman with Graves' disease, either hyperthyroidism or ophthalmopathy (not recorded which).

This clonotype has a single count. CDR3 coding DNA: TGCAGTGCTAGAGATGGGACCGAAGCAGCTTTCTTT. It translates to CSARDGTEAAFF. The chain uses TRBV20-1 and TRBJ1-1, with D possibly TRBD1 on 5 matching bases. Germline assignment: CDR1 DFQATT and CDR2 SNEGSKA (reference sequence). V lost 0 bases, J lost 10 bases, and 12 bases lay in between. The CDR3 length is 12 residues.

The chain is built from TRBV10-3 and TRBJ2-7, with TRBD2 matching over 14 bases. Germline CDR1 and CDR2: ENHRY and SYGVKD. J gave up 9 bases and V 6 bases, and 16 bases lay outside the gene matches. This CDR3 has 17 residues. In nucleotides, the CDR3 is TGTGCCATCAGGGATCCGGGACTAGCGGGAGTGGGTCCCGGGCAGTACTTC. Protein sequence: CAIRDPGLAGVGPGQYF.

This clonotype was picked up many times. The chain is built from TRBV7-2 and TRBJ1-6, with D unresolved. This CDR3 comprises 15 residues. V dropped 2 bases and J dropped 6 bases, with 11 bases sitting between them. Germline CDR1 SGHTA, CDR2 FQGNSA. In DNA form, the CDR3 reads TGTGCCAGCAGCTTATTTGCGGGAATTAATTCACCCCTCCACTTT. This encodes CASSLFAGINSPLHF.

Concerning this clonotype: One end of the junction does not line up with germline, which may come from a read error. This chain links TRBV5-1 with TRBJ2-6; tentatively, D is TRBD1 (7 bases). CDR3 length: 12 amino acids. Germline values: CDR1 SGHRS, CDR2 YFSETQ. The CDR3 spells CASSSETGTEAF. The CDR3 DNA sequence: TGCGCCAGCAGCTCGGAGACAGGGACTGAAGCTTTC.

The V and J genes are TRBV5-1 and TRBJ1-4, with no clear D. The V end lost 4 bases, the J end lost 6 bases, and 13 bases lay between the germline ends. The CDR3 loop spans 14 amino acids. Germline CDR1 reads SGHRS; CDR2 reads YFSETQ. CDR3 DNA sequence: TGCGCCAGCAGCGCCGGCTTAGACTATGAAAAACTGTTTTTT. As protein: CASSAGLDYEKLFF.

This clonotype was seen a few times. The chain joins TRBV28 to TRBJ1-1; 9 nucleotides align to TRBD1. After removal of 1 base from V and 4 bases from J, the junction contained 4 bases not matched to a gene. The CDR3 is 15 amino acids. Germline V CDR1 and CDR2: MDHEN, SYDVKM. Here the CDR3 reads CASSLLGQGSTEAFF. The CDR3 DNA follows: TGTGCCAGCAGTTTATTGGGACAGGGATCCACTGAAGCTTTCTTT.

This clonotype showed up many times. The chain has TRBV5-5 and TRBJ2-7, with D possibly TRBD1 on 5 matching bases. The CDR3 runs 15 residues. V dropped 2 bases and J dropped 3 bases, with 15 bases sitting between them. CDR1 is SGHKS, CDR2 YYEKEE, per germline (reference sequence). The CDR3 DNA sequence: TGTGCCAGCAGCTTCATAGGGGAAACCCTCTACGAGCAGTACTTC. Translating gives CASSFIGETLYEQYF.

The chain employs TRBV2 and TRBJ2-7; TRBD2 aligns across 8 bases. CDR3 length: 13 residues. Per the germline V gene, CDR1 is SNHLY and CDR2 is FYNNEI. V shed 8 bases, J shed 4 bases, and the junction held 7 bases outside the gene matches. The DNA for the CDR3 is TGTGCCAGCTTCACGGGGGGGTCTTACGAGCAGTACTTC. It translates to CASFTGGSYEQYF. Full variable domain (remainder filled in from reference TRBV2 and TRBJ2-7): EPEVTQTPSHQVTQMGQEVILRCVPISNHLYFYWYRQILGQKVEFLVSFYNNEISEKSEIFDDQFSVERPDGSNFTLKIRSTKLEDSAMYFCASFTGGSYEQYFGPGTRLTVT.

The chain employs TRBV7-9 and TRBJ2-7, with 9 bases matching TRBD1. Looked up from germline, CDR1 is SEHNR and CDR2 is FQNEAQ (reference sequence). V dropped 5 bases and J dropped 0; count of bases not matched to a gene: 11. The CDR3 contains 17 residues. CDR3 sequence: CASSDRGGLNYSYEQYF. In DNA form, the CDR3 reads TGTGCCAGCAGCGACAGGGGGGGCTTGAACTACTCCTACGAGCAGTACTTC.

The gene calls are TRBV20-1 and TRBJ1-2; no definite D call. Germline lookup yields CDR1 DFQATT and CDR2 SNEGSKA (reference sequence). Between the trimmed V and J ends, which lost 5 bases and 3 bases, there was a span of 13 bases. This CDR3 has 13 amino acids. The CDR3 reads CSAHGKHYYGYTF. In DNA, the CDR3 is TGCAGTGCTCATGGGAAACATTACTATGGCTACACCTTC.

The chain has TRBV10-3 and TRBJ1-6, with TRBD1 matching over 9 bases. This CDR3 contains 14 residues. Unmatched junction bases numbered 6, after V lost 6 bases and J lost 9 bases. Looked up from germline, CDR1 is ENHRY and CDR2 is SYGVKD. CDR3 sequence (DNA): TGTGCCATCAGCCCCGGGACAGGGAGTTCACCCCTCCACTTT. Translation gives CAISPGTGSSPLHF.

The CDR3 protein is CSARRDREDGYTF. CDR3 coding DNA: TGCAGTGCTAGAAGGGACAGGGAAGATGGCTACACCTTC. The V and J genes are TRBV20-1 and TRBJ1-2; 9 positions match TRBD1. CDR1 and CDR2 from the germline V gene are DFQATT and SNEGSKA (reference sequence). The CDR3 totals 13 residues. Germline trimming cut 2 bases from V and 6 bases from J; bases unmatched to any gene: 4.

This clonotype was observed at least ten times. V usage is TRBV12-5 and J usage is TRBJ2-7; D is ambiguous. Trimming took 2 bases from V and 1 from J, leaving 15 bases between them. This CDR3 is built from 16 residues. Germline V gene lookup returns CDR1 LGHNT and CDR2 FRNRAP. As DNA, the CDR3 is TGTGCTAGTGGTTTGTTCTCTGGCAGTCAATCCTACGAGCAGTACTTC. The encoded protein is CASGLFSGSQSYEQYF.

With regard to this clonotype: It is likely a read error, because the conserved phenylalanine at the end of the CDR3 is missing. The limits of the CDR3 on the DNA are not certain, so only TCRdb's listed CDR3 is given. The chain recombines TRBV5-4 with TRBJ1-3. Germline V CDR1 and CDR2: SGHNT, YYREEE (reference sequence). Counting both end residues, the CDR3 totals 9 amino acids. The CDR3 here is CASSLGSGT.

This clonotype was counted at least ten times. The chain carries TRBV2 and TRBJ2-7; 10 bases are a match to TRBD2. Trimming cost V 9 bases and J 5 bases; bases outside gene matches: 7. The CDR3 is 13 amino acids. Looked up from germline, CDR1 is SNHLY and CDR2 is FYNNEI. The CDR3 region is CAREAGGADEQYF. Here the CDR3 DNA reads TGTGCCAGGGAAGCGGGAGGGGCCGACGAGCAGTACTTC.

This clonotype has at least ten counts. The V and J genes are TRBV9 and TRBJ2-6, with TRBD1 as a possible D gene (5 bases). The ends were cut back, 1 base at V and 4 bases at J, with 18 bases in the middle. The CDR3 is 18 amino acids. Germline values: CDR1 SGDLS, CDR2 YYNGEE. The CDR3, as DNA: TGTGCCAGCAGCGTACCCACCAGGGCGATGCGAGGGGCCAACGTCCTGACTTTC. It encodes CASSVPTRAMRGANVLTF.

As regards this clonotype: A read error may be the cause here, since a much bigger clone is one base away. V usage is TRBV6-5 and J usage is TRBJ2-7; either TRBD1 or TRBD2 may fit D (5 bases each). Germline V gives CDR1 MNHEY, CDR2 SVGAGI. The CDR3 loop spans 14 amino acids. This chain's CDR3 is CASSYRGVSYDQYF. The DNA for the CDR3 is TGTGCCAGCAGTTACAGAGGGGTCTCCTACGATCAGTACTTC.

This clonotype showed up just a few times. The conserved phenylalanine or tryptophan is not found at the CDR3 terminus, so this likely reflects a read error. Because the CDR3's place on the DNA is in doubt, the DNA is left out and the CDR3 is given as listed by TCRdb. The J gene is TRBJ2-6, the V gene TRBV11-2; the D call in the table, TRBD2, was not verified against the DNA. The CDR3 is 9 amino acids long, termini counted. Germline CDR1 is SGHAT and CDR2 is FQNNGV. This CDR3 reads CASSVIGEV.

The chain is built from TRBV2 and TRBJ2-7; a possible D gene is TRBD1 (7 bases). The CDR3 length is 16 residues. Trimming cost V 9 bases and J 3 bases, with 24 bases left between them. Germline loops: CDR1 SNHLY, CDR2 FYNNEI. CDR3 bases: TGTGCCAGACTGGGGACAGCCAGGAGGGTTGGCTACGAGCAGTACTTC. Residues: CARLGTARRVGYEQYF.